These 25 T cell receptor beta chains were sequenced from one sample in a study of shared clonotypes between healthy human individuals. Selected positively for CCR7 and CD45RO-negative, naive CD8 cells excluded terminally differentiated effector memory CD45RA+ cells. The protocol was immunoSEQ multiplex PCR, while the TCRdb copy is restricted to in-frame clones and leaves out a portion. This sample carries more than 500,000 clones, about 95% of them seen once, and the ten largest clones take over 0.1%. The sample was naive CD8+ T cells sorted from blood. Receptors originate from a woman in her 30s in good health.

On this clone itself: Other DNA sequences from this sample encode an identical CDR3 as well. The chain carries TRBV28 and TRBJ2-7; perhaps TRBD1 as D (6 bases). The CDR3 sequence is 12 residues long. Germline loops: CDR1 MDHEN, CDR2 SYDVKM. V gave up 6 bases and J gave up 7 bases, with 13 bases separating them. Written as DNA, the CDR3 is TGTGCCAGCAGCCTGGACAGCCCTGAGCAGTACTTC. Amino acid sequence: CASSLDSPEQYF.

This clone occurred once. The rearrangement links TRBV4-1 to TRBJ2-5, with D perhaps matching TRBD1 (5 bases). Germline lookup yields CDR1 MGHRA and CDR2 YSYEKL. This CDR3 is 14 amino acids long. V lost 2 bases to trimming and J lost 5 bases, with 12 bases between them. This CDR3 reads CASSQQGNEETQYF. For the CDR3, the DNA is TGCGCCAGCAGCCAACAGGGTAATGAGGAGACCCAGTACTTC.

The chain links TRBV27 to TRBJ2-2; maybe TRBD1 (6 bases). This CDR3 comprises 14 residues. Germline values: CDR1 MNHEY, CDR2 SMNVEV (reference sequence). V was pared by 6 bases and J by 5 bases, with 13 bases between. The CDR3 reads CASRTYRDTGELFF. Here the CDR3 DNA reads TGTGCCAGCAGGACTTACAGGGATACCGGGGAGCTGTTTTTT.

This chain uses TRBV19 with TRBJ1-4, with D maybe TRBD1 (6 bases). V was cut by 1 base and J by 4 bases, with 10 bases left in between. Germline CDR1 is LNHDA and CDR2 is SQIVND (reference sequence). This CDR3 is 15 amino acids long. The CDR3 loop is CASSIATGLNEKLFF. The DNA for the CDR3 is TGTGCCAGTAGTATAGCAACAGGGCTTAATGAAAAACTGTTTTTT.

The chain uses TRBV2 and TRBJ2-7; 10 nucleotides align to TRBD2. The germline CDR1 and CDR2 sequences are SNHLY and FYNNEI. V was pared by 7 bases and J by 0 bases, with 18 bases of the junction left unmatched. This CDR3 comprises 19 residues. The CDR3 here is CASTQSASGSLTSSYEQYF. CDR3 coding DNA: TGTGCCAGCACCCAATCGGCTAGCGGGAGTCTTACCAGCTCCTACGAGCAGTACTTC.

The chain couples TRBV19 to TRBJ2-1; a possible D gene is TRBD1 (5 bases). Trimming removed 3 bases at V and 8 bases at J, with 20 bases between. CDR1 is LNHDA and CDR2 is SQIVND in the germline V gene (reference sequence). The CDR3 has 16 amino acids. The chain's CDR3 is CASSIWGGSSVDEQFF. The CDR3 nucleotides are TGTGCCAGTAGTATTTGGGGCGGTAGTTCTGTCGATGAGCAGTTCTTC.

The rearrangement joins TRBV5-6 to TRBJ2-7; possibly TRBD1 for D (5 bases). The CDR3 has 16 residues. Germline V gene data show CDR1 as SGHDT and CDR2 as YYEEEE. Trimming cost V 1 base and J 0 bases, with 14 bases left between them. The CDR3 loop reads CASSLNVGRSSYEQYF. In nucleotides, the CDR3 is TGTGCCAGCAGCTTGAACGTGGGGCGCAGCTCCTACGAGCAGTACTTC.

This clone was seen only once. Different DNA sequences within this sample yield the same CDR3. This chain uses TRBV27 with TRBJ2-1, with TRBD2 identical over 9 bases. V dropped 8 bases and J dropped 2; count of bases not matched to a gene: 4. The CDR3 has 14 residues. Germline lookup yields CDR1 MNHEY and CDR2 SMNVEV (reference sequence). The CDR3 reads CASGLAGPYNEQFF. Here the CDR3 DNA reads TGTGCCAGCGGCCTAGCGGGACCCTACAATGAGCAGTTCTTC.

The CDR3 loop reads CASSPSSGTGTYNEQFF. The CDR3 nucleotides are TGCGCCAGCAGCCCCTCTAGCGGGACGGGGACCTACAATGAGCAGTTCTTC. The genes are TRBV4-1 and TRBJ2-1, with 9 nucleotides matching TRBD2. The CDR3 runs 17 residues. Germline V gene lookup returns CDR1 MGHRA and CDR2 YSYEKL. After removal of 4 bases from V and 2 bases from J, the junction contained 9 bases not matched to a gene.

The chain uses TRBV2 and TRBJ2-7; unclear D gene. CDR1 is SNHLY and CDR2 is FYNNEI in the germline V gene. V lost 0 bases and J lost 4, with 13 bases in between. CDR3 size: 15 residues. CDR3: CASSEARYTTYEQYF. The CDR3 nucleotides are TGTGCCAGCAGTGAAGCGCGTTACACCACGTACGAGCAGTACTTC.

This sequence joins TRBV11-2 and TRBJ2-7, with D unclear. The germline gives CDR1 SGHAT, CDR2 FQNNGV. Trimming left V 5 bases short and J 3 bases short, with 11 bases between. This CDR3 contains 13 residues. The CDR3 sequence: CASSPPWDYEQYF. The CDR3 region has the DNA TGTGCCAGCAGCCCCCCGTGGGACTACGAGCAGTACTTC.

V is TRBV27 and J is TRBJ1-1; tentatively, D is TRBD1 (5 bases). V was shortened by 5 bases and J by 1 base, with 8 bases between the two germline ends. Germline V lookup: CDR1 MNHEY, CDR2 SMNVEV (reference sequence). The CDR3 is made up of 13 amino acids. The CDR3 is CASSGAKNTEAFF. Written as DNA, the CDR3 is TGTGCCAGCAGTGGGGCGAAGAACACTGAAGCTTTCTTT.

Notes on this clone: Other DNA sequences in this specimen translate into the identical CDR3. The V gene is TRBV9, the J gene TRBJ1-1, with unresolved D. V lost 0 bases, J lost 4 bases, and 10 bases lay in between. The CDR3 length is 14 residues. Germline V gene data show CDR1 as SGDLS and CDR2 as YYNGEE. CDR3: CASSVGGGSTEAFF. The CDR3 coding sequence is TGTGCCAGCAGCGTAGGGGGAGGAAGCACTGAAGCTTTCTTT. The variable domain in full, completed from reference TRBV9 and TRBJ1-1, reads DSGVTQTPKHLITATGQRVTLRCSPRSGDLSVYWYQQSLDQGLQFLIQYYNGEERAKGNILERFSAQQFPDLHSELNLSSLELGDSALYFCASSVGGGSTEAFFGQGTRLTVV.

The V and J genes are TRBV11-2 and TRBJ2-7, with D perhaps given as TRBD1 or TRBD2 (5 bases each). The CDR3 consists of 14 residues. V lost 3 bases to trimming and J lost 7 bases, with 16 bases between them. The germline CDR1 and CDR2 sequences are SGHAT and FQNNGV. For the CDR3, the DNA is TGTGCCAGCAGCTTTCGACAGTCCTGGGGGGAGCAGTACTTC. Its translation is CASSFRQSWGEQYF.

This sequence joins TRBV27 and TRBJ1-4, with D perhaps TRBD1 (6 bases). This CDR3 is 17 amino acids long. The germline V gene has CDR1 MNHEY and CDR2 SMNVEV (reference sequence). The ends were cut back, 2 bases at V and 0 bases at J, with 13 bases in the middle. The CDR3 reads CASSLTPSGATNEKLFF. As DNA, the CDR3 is TGTGCCAGCAGTTTAACCCCCTCAGGGGCAACTAATGAAAAACTGTTTTTT.

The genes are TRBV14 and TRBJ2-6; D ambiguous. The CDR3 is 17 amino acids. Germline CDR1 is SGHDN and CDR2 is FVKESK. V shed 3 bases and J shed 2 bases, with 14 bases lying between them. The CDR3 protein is CASSQMTFSPGANVLTF. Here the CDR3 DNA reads TGTGCCAGCAGCCAGATGACCTTTAGCCCTGGGGCCAACGTCCTGACTTTC. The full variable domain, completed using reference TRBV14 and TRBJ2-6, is EAGVTQFPSHSVIEKGQTVTLRCDPISGHDNLYWYRRVMGKEIKFLLHFVKESKQDESGMPNNRFLAERTGGTYSTLKVQPAELEDSGVYFCASSQMTFSPGANVLTFGAGSRLTVL.

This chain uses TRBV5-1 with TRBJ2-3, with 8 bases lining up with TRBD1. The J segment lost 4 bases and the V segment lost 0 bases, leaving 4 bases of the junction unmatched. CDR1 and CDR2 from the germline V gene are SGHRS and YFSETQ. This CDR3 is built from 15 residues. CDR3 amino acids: CASSLVPGGADTQYF. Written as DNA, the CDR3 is TGCGCCAGCAGCTTGGTCCCAGGGGGCGCAGATACGCAGTATTTT. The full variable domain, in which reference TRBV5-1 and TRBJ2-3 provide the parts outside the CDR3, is KAGVTQTPRYLIKTRGQQVTLSCSPISGHRSVSWYQQTPGQGLQFLFEYFSETQRNKGNFPGRFSGRQFSNSRSEMNVSTLELGDSALYLCASSLVPGGADTQYFGPGTRLTVL.

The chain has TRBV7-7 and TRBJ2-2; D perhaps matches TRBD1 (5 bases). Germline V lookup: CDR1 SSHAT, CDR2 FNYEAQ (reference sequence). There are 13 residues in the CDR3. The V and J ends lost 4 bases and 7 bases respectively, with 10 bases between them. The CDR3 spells CASSSRGVGELFF. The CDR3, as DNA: TGTGCCAGCAGCTCAAGGGGCGTCGGGGAGCTGTTTTTT.

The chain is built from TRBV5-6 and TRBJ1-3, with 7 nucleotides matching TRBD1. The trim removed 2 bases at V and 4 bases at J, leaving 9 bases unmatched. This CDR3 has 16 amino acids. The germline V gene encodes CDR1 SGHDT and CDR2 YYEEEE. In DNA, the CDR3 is TGTGCCAGCAGCTTTAGGGGGCAGGGATCCGGAAACACCATATATTTT. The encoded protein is CASSFRGQGSGNTIYF.

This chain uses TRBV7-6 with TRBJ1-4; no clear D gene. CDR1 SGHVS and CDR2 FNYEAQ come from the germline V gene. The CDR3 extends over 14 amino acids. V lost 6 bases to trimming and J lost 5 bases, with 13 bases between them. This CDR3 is CASRVSFDNEKLFF. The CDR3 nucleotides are TGTGCCAGCAGGGTCTCTTTCGACAATGAAAAACTGTTTTTT.

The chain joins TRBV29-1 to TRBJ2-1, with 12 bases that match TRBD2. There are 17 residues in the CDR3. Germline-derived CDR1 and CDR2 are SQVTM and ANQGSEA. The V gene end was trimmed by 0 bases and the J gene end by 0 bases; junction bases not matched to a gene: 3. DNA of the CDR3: TGCAGCGTTGAAGATCCGGGACTAGCGGGCTCCTACAATGAGCAGTTCTTC. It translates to CSVEDPGLAGSYNEQFF.

CDR3: CASRYMTGTYEQYF. The CDR3 DNA follows: TGTGCCAGCAGGTATATGACAGGGACCTACGAGCAGTACTTC. V and J are TRBV28 and TRBJ2-7, with 7 bases fitting TRBD1. V was pared by 6 bases and J by 2 bases, with 7 bases of the junction left unmatched. This CDR3 is 14 amino acids long. Germline V gives CDR1 MDHEN, CDR2 SYDVKM.

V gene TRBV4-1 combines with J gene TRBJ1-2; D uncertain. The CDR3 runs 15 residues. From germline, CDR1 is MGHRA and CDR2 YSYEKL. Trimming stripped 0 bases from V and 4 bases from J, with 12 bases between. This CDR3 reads CASSQDPSGSYGYTF. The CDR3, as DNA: TGCGCCAGCAGCCAAGATCCCTCTGGGAGCTATGGCTACACCTTC.

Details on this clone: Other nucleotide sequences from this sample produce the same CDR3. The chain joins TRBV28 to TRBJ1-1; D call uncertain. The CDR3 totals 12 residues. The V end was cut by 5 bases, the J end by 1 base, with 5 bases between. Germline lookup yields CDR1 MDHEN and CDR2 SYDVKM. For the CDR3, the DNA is TGTGCCAGCAGTCTGGAGAACACTGAAGCTTTCTTT. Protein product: CASSLENTEAFF.

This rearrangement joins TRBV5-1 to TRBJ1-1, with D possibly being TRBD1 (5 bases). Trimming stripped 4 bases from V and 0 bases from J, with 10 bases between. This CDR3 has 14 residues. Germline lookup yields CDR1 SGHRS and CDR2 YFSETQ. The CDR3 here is CASSDWGVNTEAFF. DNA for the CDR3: TGCGCCAGCAGCGACTGGGGGGTGAACACTGAAGCTTTCTTT.